The 2 T cell receptor beta chains presented below share a single source sample, sequenced in a study of Ad26.COV2.S vaccination and SARS-CoV-2 variants. Documented treatment: around 19 received Ad26.COV2.S at low or high dose, single or two shots; about 5 received placebo; per-sample allocation not given. All samples were drawn on day 63, counting from the first vaccine or placebo injection. The protocol was immunoSEQ multiplex PCR, while the TCRdb copy is restricted to in-frame clones and leaves out a portion. Among about 480,000 clones listed, 87% were seen once. Sequencing used peripheral blood, obtained in a trial of Ad26.COV2.S vaccine versus placebo. Source of these receptors: a person between 18 and 59 years old who received the Ad26.COV2.S COVID-19 vaccine or a placebo.

Only one count was recorded for this clone. The chain joins TRBV27 to TRBJ1-4; the D gene is possibly TRBD1 (5 bases). CDR3 size: 13 residues. Trimming took off 3 bases at V and 7 bases at J, with 9 bases between the two ends. The germline gives CDR1 MNHEY, CDR2 SMNVEV (reference sequence). The CDR3 here is CASSFRGVEKLFF. In nucleotides, the CDR3 is TGTGCCAGCAGTTTCCGAGGGGTTGAAAAACTGTTTTTT.

The count of this clone is one. The chain recombines TRBV30 with TRBJ1-2; D perhaps matches TRBD1 (6 bases). CDR3 length: 13 amino acids. V was cut by 3 bases and J by 1 base, with 9 bases left in between. The germline V gene has CDR1 GTSNPN and CDR2 SVGIG (reference sequence). The CDR3 nucleotides read TGTGCCTGGAGGGACAGTGTTAACTATGGCTACACCTTC. Protein sequence: CAWRDSVNYGYTF.